These T cell receptor beta chains were read from a single sample in a study of T cell changes during pregnancy in multiple sclerosis. Libraries were prepared by immunoSEQ multiplex PCR; TCRdb keeps only in-frame clonotypes and omits some of them. The sample yields some 17,000 clones, 95% to 97% seen once. The material was peripheral blood, obtained in the third trimester of pregnancy. Receptor source: a female donor with multiple sclerosis, enrolled in a pregnancy study. CDR3s include the opening cysteine and the closing phenylalanine or tryptophan. The D gene is left open where the match is weak. The size of a clone is reported for some rows only, either as once, few or many, or as a class for expanded clones.

d_call: TRBD1
j_call: TRBJ1-2
v_call: TRBV5-6
clone_size: -
cdr3_aa: CASSLGTGGAGYGYTF
cdr3_nt: TGTGCCAGCAGCTTGGGGACAGGGGGCGCGGGGTATGGCTACACCTTC

d_call: -
j_call: TRBJ2-7
v_call: TRBV30
clone_size: -
cdr3_aa: CAWSDQGYSYEQYF
cdr3_nt: TGTGCCTGGAGTGATCAGGGTTATTCCTACGAGCAGTACTTC

d_call: TRBD1
j_call: TRBJ2-7
v_call: TRBV5-1
clone_size: once
cdr3_aa: CASSRDRDSYEQYF
cdr3_nt: TGCGCCAGCAGCCGGGACAGGGACTCCTACGAGCAGTACTTC

d_call: -
j_call: TRBJ2-6
v_call: TRBV19
clone_size: -
cdr3_aa: CASSMGATGANVLTF
cdr3_nt: TGTGCCAGTAGTATGGGGGCGACCGGGGCCAACGTCCTGACTTTC

d_call: TRBD2
j_call: TRBJ2-3
v_call: TRBV7-3
clone_size: -
cdr3_aa: CASRAGGPLGADTQYF
cdr3_nt: TGTGCCAGCAGGGCGGGGGGGCCCCTTGGGGCAGATACGCAGTATTTT

d_call: -
j_call: TRBJ2-5
v_call: TRBV2
clone_size: -
cdr3_aa: CATAETTVQETQYF
cdr3_nt: TGTGCCACCGCCGAGACGACAGTCCAAGAGACCCAGTACTTC

d_call: TRBD1
j_call: TRBJ1-5
v_call: TRBV9
clone_size: -
cdr3_aa: CASSPGTGVEGQPQHF
cdr3_nt: TGTGCCAGCAGCCCAGGGACAGGGGTAGAGGGCCAGCCCCAGCATTTT

d_call: TRBD1
j_call: TRBJ2-7
v_call: TRBV6-7
clone_size: -
cdr3_aa: CASIYETGDQRRPYEQYF
cdr3_nt: TGTGCCAGCATTTACGAGACAGGGGACCAGCGGAGGCCCTACGAGCAGTACTTC

d_call: -
j_call: TRBJ1-1
v_call: TRBV20-1
clone_size: once
cdr3_aa: CSARATEAFF
cdr3_nt: TGCAGTGCTAGGGCCACTGAAGCTTTCTTT

d_call: -
j_call: TRBJ2-3
v_call: TRBV29-1
clone_size: -
cdr3_aa: CSVPPSTDTQYF
cdr3_nt: TGCAGCGTCCCCCCTAGCACAGATACGCAGTATTTT

d_call: TRBD1
j_call: TRBJ2-7
v_call: TRBV6-5
clone_size: -
cdr3_aa: CASRTGTGGTYEQYF
cdr3_nt: TGTGCCAGCAGGACTGGGACAGGGGGAACTTACGAGCAGTACTTC

d_call: TRBD1
j_call: TRBJ2-1
v_call: TRBV15
clone_size: -
cdr3_aa: CATSRGGRGLSEQFF
cdr3_nt: TGTGCCACCAGCAGAGGGGGCAGGGGGCTAAGTGAGCAGTTCTTC

d_call: -
j_call: TRBJ1-5
v_call: TRBV6-5
clone_size: -
cdr3_aa: CASSYSPTISDQPQHF
cdr3_nt: TGTGCCAGCAGTTACTCCCCCACCATTAGCGATCAGCCCCAGCATTTT

d_call: -
j_call: TRBJ2-2
v_call: TRBV27
clone_size: -
cdr3_aa: CASSLGQYTGELFF
cdr3_nt: TGTGCCAGCAGTTTAGGACAGTACACCGGGGAGCTGTTTTTT

d_call: -
j_call: TRBJ2-7
v_call: TRBV5-8
clone_size: once
cdr3_aa: CASSDNWARYEQYF
cdr3_nt: TGTGCCAGCAGCGACAATTGGGCCCGCTACGAGCAGTACTTC

d_call: -
j_call: TRBJ1-1
v_call: TRBV7-9
clone_size: once
cdr3_aa: CASSRASVEAFF
cdr3_nt: TGTGCCAGCAGTCGTGCCAGCGTTGAAGCTTTCTTT

d_call: TRBD1
j_call: TRBJ2-2
v_call: TRBV5-1
clone_size: -
cdr3_aa: CASSLGQGNTGELFF
cdr3_nt: TGCGCCAGCAGCTTAGGACAGGGTAACACCGGGGAGCTGTTTTTT

d_call: -
j_call: TRBJ2-1
v_call: TRBV21-1
clone_size: -
cdr3_aa: CASSNVGLAGGMVRFNEQFF
cdr3_nt: TGTGCCAGCAGCAACGTAGGGCTAGCGGGAGGCATGGTTCGTTTCAATGAGCAGTTCTTC

d_call: TRBD1
j_call: TRBJ2-3
v_call: TRBV10-1
clone_size: -
cdr3_aa: CASIRQGGTQYF
cdr3_nt: TGCGCCAGCATTCGACAGGGGGGTACGCAGTATTTT

d_call: TRBD2
j_call: TRBJ2-5
v_call: TRBV7-2
clone_size: -
cdr3_aa: CASSLGGGGLQETQYF
cdr3_nt: TGTGCCAGCAGCTTAGGGGGGGGTGGGCTTCAAGAGACCCAGTACTTC

d_call: -
j_call: TRBJ1-2
v_call: TRBV7-8
clone_size: -
cdr3_aa: CASSQRQFGYTF
cdr3_nt: TGTGCCAGCAGCCAGAGGCAGTTTGGCTACACCTTC

d_call: TRBD2
j_call: TRBJ2-1
v_call: TRBV27
clone_size: -
cdr3_aa: CASSLQISGRIYNEQFF
cdr3_nt: TGTGCCAGCAGTCTTCAAATTAGCGGGAGGATCTACAATGAGCAGTTCTTC

d_call: TRBD1
j_call: TRBJ1-4
v_call: TRBV2
clone_size: -
cdr3_aa: CASRVTGATNEKLFF
cdr3_nt: TGTGCCAGCAGGGTGACAGGGGCAACTAATGAAAAACTGTTTTTT

d_call: -
j_call: TRBJ2-7
v_call: TRBV6-1
clone_size: -
cdr3_aa: CASSELTGAYEQYF
cdr3_nt: TGTGCCAGCAGTGAATTGACAGGCGCCTACGAGCAGTACTTC

d_call: -
j_call: TRBJ2-7
v_call: TRBV28
clone_size: -
cdr3_aa: CASRGLSLYEQYF
cdr3_nt: TGTGCCAGCCGCGGACTTTCCCTCTACGAGCAGTACTTC

d_call: TRBD1
j_call: TRBJ1-5
v_call: TRBV27
clone_size: -
cdr3_aa: CASSLKGGSNQPQHF
cdr3_nt: TGTGCCAGCAGTTTAAAAGGGGGCTCAAATCAGCCCCAGCATTTT

d_call: -
j_call: TRBJ2-7
v_call: TRBV2
clone_size: once
cdr3_aa: CASSAGVSYEQYF
cdr3_nt: TGTGCCAGCAGTGCGGGAGTAAGTTACGAGCAGTACTTC

d_call: TRBD1
j_call: TRBJ2-1
v_call: TRBV28
clone_size: -
cdr3_aa: CASRRTGSSSYNEQFF
cdr3_nt: TGTGCCAGCAGGAGGACAGGGTCCTCTTCGTACAATGAGCAGTTCTTC